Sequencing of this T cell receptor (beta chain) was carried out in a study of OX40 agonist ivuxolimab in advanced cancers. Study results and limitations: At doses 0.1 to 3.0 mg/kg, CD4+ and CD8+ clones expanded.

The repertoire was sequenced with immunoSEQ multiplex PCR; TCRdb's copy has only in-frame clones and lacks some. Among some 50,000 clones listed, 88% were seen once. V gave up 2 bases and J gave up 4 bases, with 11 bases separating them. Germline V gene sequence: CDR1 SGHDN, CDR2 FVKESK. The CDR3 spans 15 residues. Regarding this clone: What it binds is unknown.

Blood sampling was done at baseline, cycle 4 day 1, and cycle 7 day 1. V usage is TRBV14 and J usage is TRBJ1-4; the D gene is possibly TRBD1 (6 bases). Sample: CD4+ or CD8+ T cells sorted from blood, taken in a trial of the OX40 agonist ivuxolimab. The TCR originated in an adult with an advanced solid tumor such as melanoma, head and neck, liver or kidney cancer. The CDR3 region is CASSQTGLHNEKLFF. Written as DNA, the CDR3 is TGTGCCAGCAGCCAAACAGGGCTTCATAATGAAAAACTGTTTTTT.